This T cell receptor (delta chain) was captured in a study of γδ T cells in repeated Plasmodium falciparum infection. Study overall: The natural-infection arm compared Malian children under seasonal malaria with matched Australian children. Study findings and constraints: Vdelta2-negative gammadelta repertoires, largely Vdelta1+, seemingly showed infection-driven waves of new clonal selection. Vgamma9/Vdelta2+ T cells showed a stable polyclonal repertoire with shared TCRgamma sequences.

This clone turned up a few times. Antigen specificity is unknown. A far larger clone is one nucleotide away, so this likely arose from a read error. The same CDR3 also results from other DNA sequences found in this sample. The CDR3 has 16 amino acids. V was clipped by 3 bases and J by 0 bases, with 14 bases between them. Germline values: CDR1 TSWWSYY, CDR2 QGS. Gammadelta T cells were flow-sorted from PBMC into Vgamma9/Vdelta2+ and Vdelta2-negative populations for bulk analysis. TCRdb fed the multiplex PCR reads into CATT to redo clone calling. The repertoire holds 80,000 to 95,000 delta-chain clones, with around 1.4% as singletons.

The origin of this receptor is a pool of human donors (malaria-infected and uninfected, not separated). The sample taken for sequencing was gamma-delta T cells from blood. The V and J genes are TRDV1 and TRDJ1, with D unresolved. The J gene is absent in TCRdb and was assigned here via DNA matching to germline. CDR3 bases: TGTGCTCTTGGGGACCCACTAACCGGGTACACCGATAAACTCATCTTT. Translated, it gives CALGDPLTGYTDKLIF.